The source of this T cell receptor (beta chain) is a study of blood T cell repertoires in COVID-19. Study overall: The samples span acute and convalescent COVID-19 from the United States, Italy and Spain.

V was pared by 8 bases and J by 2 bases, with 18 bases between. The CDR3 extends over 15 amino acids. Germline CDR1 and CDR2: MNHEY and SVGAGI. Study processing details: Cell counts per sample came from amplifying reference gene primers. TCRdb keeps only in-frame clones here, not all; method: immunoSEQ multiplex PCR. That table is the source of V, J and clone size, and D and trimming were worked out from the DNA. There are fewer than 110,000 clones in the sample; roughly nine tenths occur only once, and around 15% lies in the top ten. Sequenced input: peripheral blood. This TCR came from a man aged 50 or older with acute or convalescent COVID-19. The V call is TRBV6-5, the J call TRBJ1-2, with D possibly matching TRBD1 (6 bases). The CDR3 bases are TGTGCCAGCTTAATTCGGGGGGCAATCAACTATGGCTACACCTTC. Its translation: CASLIRGAINYGYTF.